The 6 T cell receptor beta chains given below trace back to one sample, sequenced in a study of CD8 T cells in ankylosing spondylitis. A single record per CDR3 protein comes from TCRdb applying MiXCR to the 5' RACE reads. This table holds 200,000 to 250,000 distinct CDR3 sequences, about 26% found once. Sequenced material: blood, either unsorted or a sorted T cell fraction (not recorded which). The receptors were sampled from a male donor with ankylosing spondylitis or in good health (not recorded which).

The chain combines TRBV4-1 with TRBJ2-1; D may be TRBD1 (6 bases). V gave up 4 bases and J gave up 7 bases, with 20 bases separating them. The CDR3 has 16 amino acids. Looked up from germline, CDR1 is MGHRA and CDR2 is YSYEKL. The CDR3 DNA is TGCGCCAGCAGCCGAAGGGACACGGACTCAGAGAATGAGCAGTTCTTC. Protein: CASSRRDTDSENEQFF.

The chain recombines TRBV20-1 with TRBJ2-1; TRBD2 agrees at 14 bases. Per germline, CDR1 DFQATT and CDR2 SNEGSKA (reference sequence). V lost 6 bases and J lost 0; bases outside the gene matches: 4. This CDR3 spans 16 amino acids. The CDR3 reads CSALGTSGSSYNEQFF. CDR3 DNA: TGCAGTGCCCTTGGGACTAGCGGGAGCTCCTACAATGAGCAGTTCTTC.

In its sample, this clonotype was seen many times. This chain joins TRBV7-2 and TRBJ2-7; D ambiguous. V lost 3 bases and J 6 bases, leaving 12 bases between the germline ends. The CDR3 loop spans 13 amino acids. Germline V gene sequence: CDR1 SGHTA, CDR2 FQGNSA. The CDR3 nucleotides are TGTGCCAGCAGCTTTGTGGCATCTGGCGAGCAGTACTTC. It specifies CASSFVASGEQYF.

At least ten counts were recorded for this clonotype. The chain recombines TRBV28 with TRBJ1-5, with 9 bases that match TRBD1. CDR3 length: 17 residues. The junction had 16 bases not matched to a gene; V was cut back by 6 bases and J by 7 bases. The germline CDR1 and CDR2 sequences are MDHEN and SYDVKM. The chain's CDR3 is CASSLPGTGRYYQPQHF. CDR3 coding DNA: TGTGCCAGCAGCCTGCCCGGGACAGGGCGGTATTACCAGCCCCAGCATTTT.

In its sample, this clonotype was seen many times. This chain joins TRBV20-1 and TRBJ2-7; perhaps TRBD1 as D (7 bases). This CDR3 has 14 residues. Per germline, CDR1 DFQATT and CDR2 SNEGSKA (reference sequence). Deletions cut 5 bases from V and 0 bases from J, with 14 bases between. The CDR3 loop reads CSAGQGGLSYEQYF. CDR3 nucleotides: TGCAGTGCTGGCCAGGGGGGCCTCTCCTACGAGCAGTACTTC.

A few counts support this clonotype. V gene TRBV5-5 combines with J gene TRBJ2-7; 7 bases map to TRBD1. In germline, CDR1 is SGHKS, CDR2 YYEKEE (reference sequence). The trim removed 1 base at V and 5 bases at J, leaving 9 bases unmatched. There are 15 residues in the CDR3. The CDR3: CASSLLPQGDNEQYF. For the CDR3, the DNA is TGTGCCAGCAGCTTGCTCCCTCAGGGGGACAACGAGCAGTACTTC.